This section outlines one T cell receptor (beta chain) sequence together with its context. Its antigen is not yet known. Base qualities are missing; no much larger clone stands one base away. The protocol used for the library was multiplex PCR. This sample was sequenced with an Illumina HiSeq 2500. Following protocols modified from ARM-PCR, the researchers constructed TCRbeta libraries through three rounds of nested PCR with primers (Table S4). Before sequencing, PCR products in the 200-500 bp range were cut out of the gel and cleaned up using the QIAquick gel extraction kit. Per the authors' processing: Trimmomatic was used to clean the reads, FLASH was used to merge the reads into complete CDR3 sequences, and MiTCR was used to assign the reads to V(D)J germline segments. Clonal diversity was computed as the inverse Simpson's index with VDJtools. A read counted as productive if the sequence was in-frame and lacked a premature stop codon. TCRdb reprocessed the public reads (quality trimming at Q25 with fastp, clone calling with MiXCR) and kept in-frame beta chains. Here each entry gathers all rows of one CDR3 protein and keeps the most common genes and DNA. The V and J calls reflect TCRdb's pipeline rather than the authors' work. The table for this sample lists around 71,000 distinct CDR3 sequences; 72% of them were counted only once. The ten largest clones capture approximately 9.5% of the sample.

V loses 8 bases of germline sequence and J loses 5 bases, and the interval between the two ends is 20 bases. The CDR1 and CDR2 encoded by the germline V gene are SGHAT and FQNNGV. The CDR3 numbers 15 residues from cysteine through phenylalanine. The entry retains the CDR3 DNA only, 45 bases that are in frame from base 1. Bulk unsorted tissue served as the source for RNA extraction, and RNA quality was assessed using a NanoDrop ND-1000 and an Agilent 2100. The donors were newly diagnosed lung cancer patients admitted for thoracic surgery in China from August to November 2014 who had not received prior chemotherapy. The study excluded patients who had received radiotherapy or chemotherapy before or who had another cancer at the same time. Pieces of surgical tissue measuring about 1-2 cm3 were kept in RNAlater solution and stored at -80 degrees C until use. The data originate from a study of tumor and adjacent non-tumor tissue in lung cancer (dated by TCRdb to 2016 to 2018). The study in broad terms: Of the cohort, roughly 12 patients had adenocarcinoma, 2 had squamous cell carcinoma and 1 had small cell lung cancer. TCRbeta CDR3 sequencing was performed on more than 25 paired specimens, with one tumor sample and one normal lung sample collected per patient. Bulk TCRbeta repertoires were compared between lung tumor tissue and matched distant non-tumor lung tissue obtained from more than twelve lung cancer patients. The roughly 15 patients were aged about 31 to 85 years, included 10 men and 5 women, and had TNM stage I to III disease. A total of approximately 130,000,000 productive TCRbeta reads were generated by sequencing, corresponding to an average of roughly 4 million reads per sample.

The paper's findings and limits, for the study overall: With only 15 patients in the cohort, the authors noted that larger samples and more detailed clinical data are needed. Neither the sequencing platform nor unique molecular identifiers are named or mentioned anywhere in the methods. Significantly higher TCR diversity (inverse Simpson) was observed in tumor tissue than in normal lung tissue (roughly 470 vs 170, P = 0.0075, Mann-Whitney U test). In normal lung, the top 100 clones accounted for a significantly larger cumulative share of the repertoire than in tumor tissue. Significantly higher TCR diversity was found in younger patients, and higher tumor TCR diversity was associated with shorter overall and disease-free survival. Peripheral blood was not sequenced, so blood TCRbeta repertoires in these lung cancer patients were not examined.

The chain uses TRBV11-2 and TRBJ2-3; possibly the D gene is TRBD1, per 5 matching bases. The receptor's source is a woman in her thirties or forties with non-small cell lung cancer. The sample was lung tumor tissue. The CDR3 protein: CASDQLDNEKDTQYF. Read as DNA, the sequence is TGTGCCAGCGACCAACTGGACAATGAGAAAGATACGCAGTATTTT.